In this sample, the clone carrying this T cell receptor (beta chain) turned up once. The sample comes from a study of blood T cell repertoires in COVID-19. At the level of the study: The samples span acute and convalescent COVID-19 from the United States, Italy and Spain. Sources were T cells, B-cell-depleted T cells, or PBMCs; the material itself was cDNA or gDNA.

The CDR3 runs to 15 residues. The trim removed 10 bases at V and 2 bases at J, leaving 9 bases unmatched. Germline assignment: CDR1 LNHNV and CDR2 YYDKDF (reference sequence). Original processing methods: It was from reference gene primer amplification that nucleated cell counts were estimated. The data were produced by immunoSEQ multiplex PCR, yet TCRdb's version contains in-frame clones alone and is incomplete. The DNA was the basis for D and trimming; V, J and clone size are from that table. The sample has a few hundred thousand clones; roughly 80% are singletons. This sequence joins TRBV15 and TRBJ2-5, with 11 bases lining up with TRBD1. This clonotype was sampled from an elderly woman with acute or convalescent COVID-19. Sequenced input: peripheral blood. As DNA, the CDR3 is TGTGCCATTACACCCGGGACAGGGGGACAAGAGACCCAGTACTTC. Protein: CAITPGTGGQETQYF.